This T cell receptor (beta chain) was profiled in a study of blood T cell repertoires in COVID-19. Turning to the study itself: Researchers got acute and convalescent COVID-19 samples from the United States, Italy and Spain. T cells, B-cell-depleted T cells, or PBMCs supplied cDNA or gDNA.

Germline loops: CDR1 SGDLS, CDR2 YYNGEE. The germline V and J ends were trimmed by 4 bases and 4 bases, with 12 bases remaining between them. CDR3 size: 14 residues. Authors' data handling: Amplification of reference gene primers was used by the study to estimate nucleated cell counts. Produced via immunoSEQ multiplex PCR; TCRdb's table is partial and in-frame only. That table is the source of V, J and clone size, and D and trimming were worked out from the DNA. The sample lists a few hundred thousand clones; about 90% were seen once. The source of this sequence is a man in his 60s with acute or convalescent COVID-19. V is TRBV9 and J is TRBJ1-5; maybe TRBD1 (5 bases). The sequenced material came from peripheral blood. In nucleotides, the CDR3 is TGTGCCAGCAGCCCGGCGGGGGGGAATCAGCCCCAGCATTTT. It specifies CASSPAGGNQPQHF.